Shown below are 29 T cell receptor beta chains from a single sample sequenced in a study of blood T cell repertoires in COVID-19. Only in-frame clones appear in the TCRdb table, and some are missing; sequencing was by immunoSEQ multiplex PCR. The repertoire holds about 170,000 clones, with around four fifths as singletons. Sequencing was done on a sample of peripheral blood. The receptors stem from a woman aged 80 or over with acute or convalescent COVID-19.

The V and J genes are TRBV19 and TRBJ2-1; tentative D call: TRBD2 (5 bases). Trimming took off 3 bases at V and 4 bases at J, with 10 bases between the two ends. The CDR3 loop spans 14 amino acids. Germline CDR1 and CDR2: LNHDA and SQIVND (reference sequence). The chain's CDR3 is CASSILAVYNEQFF. DNA of the CDR3: TGTGCCAGTAGTATTCTAGCAGTTTACAATGAGCAGTTCTTC.

V gene TRBV30 combines with J gene TRBJ1-1; D is perhaps TRBD1 (5 bases). Germline V CDR1 and CDR2: GTSNPN, SVGIG (reference sequence). Trimming took 2 bases from V and 0 from J, leaving 7 bases between them. This CDR3 is 13 amino acids long. The CDR3 loop is CAWSWGVNTEAFF. DNA for the CDR3: TGTGCCTGGAGTTGGGGGGTGAACACTGAAGCTTTCTTT.

The gene calls are TRBV10-3 and TRBJ1-2, with D hard to call. The germline V gene has CDR1 ENHRY and CDR2 SYGVKD. The CDR3 is made up of 15 amino acids. Trimming left V 0 bases short and J 0 bases short, with 8 bases between. The CDR3 coding sequence is TGTGCCATCAGTGAGTCTGCCACGGCTAACTATGGCTACACCTTC. Amino acid sequence: CAISESATANYGYTF.

In this sample, this clone turned up once. The J gene is TRBJ2-5, the V gene TRBV7-9, with 8 bases fitting TRBD1. After removal of 3 bases from V and 1 base from J, the junction contained 1 base not matched to a gene. CDR3 length equals 14 residues. The V gene's germline CDR1 is SEHNR and CDR2 FQNEAQ (reference sequence). CDR3 bases: TGTGCCAGCAGCTTGGGACAGGTCCAAGAGACCCAGTACTTC. Translation: CASSLGQVQETQYF. Combining the CDR3 with reference TRBV7-9 and TRBJ2-5 gives the whole variable domain DTGVSQNPRHKITKRGQNVTFRCDPISEHNRLYWYRQTLGQGPEFLTYFQNEAQLEKSRLLSDRFSAERPKGSFSTLEIQRTEQGDSAMYLCASSLGQVQETQYFGPGTRLLVL.

This sequence joins TRBV3-1 (or the pseudogene TRBV3-2) and TRBJ1-6; maybe TRBD1 (6 bases). CDR1 and CDR2 from the germline V gene are LGHDT and YNNKEL (reference sequence). Deletions cut 5 bases from V and 7 bases from J, with 9 bases between. The CDR3 spans 13 residues. For the CDR3, the DNA is TGTGCCAGCAGCTACAGGGTCAATTCACCCCTCCACTTT. Translation gives CASSYRVNSPLHF.

V gene TRBV7-9 combines with J gene TRBJ2-5; TRBD2 matches at 11 bases. After removal of 2 bases from V and 4 bases from J, the junction contained 6 bases not matched to a gene. Germline-derived CDR1 and CDR2 are SEHNR and FQNEAQ (reference sequence). The CDR3 has 16 amino acids. The CDR3 region is CASSLNLAGGGETQYF. CDR3 in DNA: TGTGCCAGCAGCTTAAACCTAGCGGGAGGTGGAGAGACCCAGTACTTC.

The V gene is TRBV3-1 (or the pseudogene TRBV3-2), the J gene TRBJ2-3; a possible D gene is TRBD2 (6 bases). Trimming pared 1 base from V and 6 bases from J, leaving 14 bases between. CDR1 and CDR2 (germline): LGHDT, YNNKEL (reference sequence). The CDR3 loop spans 15 amino acids. In DNA form, the CDR3 reads TGTGCCAGCAGCCAAGCCGGTCGGGGGAGGGATACGCAGTATTTT. Protein product: CASSQAGRGRDTQYF.

This rearrangement joins TRBV24-1 to TRBJ2-2; 7 bases are shared with TRBD1. The CDR3 covers 16 residues. V shed 2 bases, J shed 4 bases, and the junction held 6 bases outside the gene matches. From germline, CDR1 is KGHDR and CDR2 SFDVKD. This CDR3 is CATSDSRQGGTGELFF. The CDR3 DNA follows: TGTGCCACCAGTGATTCCAGACAGGGCGGCACCGGGGAGCTGTTTTTT.

The chain carries TRBV19 and TRBJ1-6; D gene ambiguous. V was shortened by 4 bases and J by 3 bases, with 13 bases between the two germline ends. The CDR3 extends over 16 amino acids. Per germline, CDR1 LNHDA and CDR2 SQIVND (reference sequence). CDR3 region: CASSTQTQVYNSPLHF. The CDR3 DNA reads as TGTGCCAGTAGTACACAGACACAAGTCTATAATTCACCCCTCCACTTT.

This clone was observed a single time. The chain is built from TRBV2 and TRBJ2-7; D may be TRBD2 (5 bases). The CDR3 extends over 14 amino acids. V lost 6 bases to trimming and J lost 7 bases, with 19 bases between them. Germline CDR1 reads SNHLY; CDR2 reads FYNNEI. The chain's CDR3 is CASSFNRASGEQYF. DNA of the CDR3: TGTGCCAGCAGCTTTAACCGGGCTTCGGGAGAGCAGTACTTC.

This CDR3 reads CASSLGGRVLYF. CDR3 sequence (DNA): TGTGCCAGCAGCTTAGGGGGCAGAGTACTGTATTTT. The chain is built from TRBV11-2 and TRBJ2-3; tentative D call: TRBD1 (5 bases). Germline CDR1 and CDR2: SGHAT and FQNNGV. Trimming removed 1 base from V and 14 bases from J, with 13 bases in between. The CDR3 is 12 amino acids. The full variable domain, completed using reference TRBV11-2 and TRBJ2-3, is EAGVAQSPRYKIIEKRQSVAFWCNPISGHATLYWYQQILGQGPKLLIQFQNNGVVDDSQLPKDRFSAERLKGVDSTLKIQPAKLEDSAVYLCASSLGGRVLYFGPGTRLTVL.

The rearrangement uses TRBV15 and TRBJ1-2; TRBD1 aligns across 7 bases. CDR3 length equals 16 residues. V was clipped by 5 bases and J by 5 bases; unmatched bases: 14. Germline V gene data show CDR1 as LNHNV and CDR2 as YYDKDF (reference sequence). In nucleotides, the CDR3 is TGTGCCACCAGCGGGGGGACCGGGACAGCACTTTATGGCTACACCTTC. As protein: CATSGGTGTALYGYTF.

The chain is built from TRBV19 and TRBJ2-7; TRBD1 might be the D (6 bases). The CDR3 covers 14 residues. Per germline, CDR1 LNHDA and CDR2 SQIVND (reference sequence). V lost 3 bases and J 6 bases, leaving 15 bases between the germline ends. CDR3 sequence: CASSMMDSQVEQYF. The CDR3 nucleotides read TGTGCCAGTAGTATGATGGACAGCCAGGTCGAGCAGTACTTC. Full variable domain (remainder filled in from reference TRBV19 and TRBJ2-7): DGGITQSPKYLFRKEGQNVTLSCEQNLNHDAMYWYRQDPGQGLRLIYYSQIVNDFQKGDIAEGYSVSREKKESFPLTVTSAQKNPTAFYLCASSMMDSQVEQYFGPGTRLTVT.

The chain employs TRBV9 and TRBJ2-2, with 9 bases matching TRBD1. The V segment lost 7 bases and the J segment 4 bases; nucleotides outside the gene matches: 8. Germline lookup yields CDR1 SGDLS and CDR2 YYNGEE. This CDR3 has 15 residues. The CDR3 DNA sequence: TGTGCCAGCGACCAACAGGGGGCGGGCACCGGGGAGCTGTTTTTT. Encoded protein: CASDQQGAGTGELFF.

CDR3 region: CAINEGGGKKTEQFF. CDR3 in DNA: TGTGCCATCAATGAAGGGGGTGGCAAAAAGACGGAGCAGTTCTTC. The chain carries TRBV10-3 and TRBJ2-1; TRBD1 is a possible D gene (6 bases). The V end lost 7 bases, the J end lost 10 bases, and 23 bases lay between the germline ends. The CDR3 length is 15 residues. Germline CDR1 is ENHRY and CDR2 is SYGVKD.

The rearrangement links TRBV5-1 to TRBJ1-1; TRBD1 matches at 8 bases. The CDR3 contains 14 residues. J was trimmed by 7 bases and V by 4 bases; bases with no gene match: 9. Germline V gene data show CDR1 as SGHRS and CDR2 as YFSETQ. The DNA of the CDR3 is TGCGCCAGCAGCGTAGAACAGGGGGTTGGTGAAGCTTTCTTT. It translates to CASSVEQGVGEAFF. Full variable domain (remainder filled in from reference TRBV5-1 and TRBJ1-1): KAGVTQTPRYLIKTRGQQVTLSCSPISGHRSVSWYQQTPGQGLQFLFEYFSETQRNKGNFPGRFSGRQFSNSRSEMNVSTLELGDSALYLCASSVEQGVGEAFFGQGTRLTVV.

The chain has TRBV6-6 and TRBJ1-5; D is undetermined. Per the germline V gene, CDR1 is MNHNY and CDR2 is SVGAGI (reference sequence). This CDR3 has 16 residues. V was shortened by 0 bases and J by 5 bases, with 14 bases between the two germline ends. The CDR3 sequence: CASSYSSGRRDQPQHF. For the CDR3, the DNA is TGTGCCAGCAGTTACTCGTCGGGGAGACGCGATCAGCCCCAGCATTTT.

The rearrangement joins TRBV2 to TRBJ2-2; no definite D call. V shed 3 bases and J shed 7 bases, with 12 bases lying between them. Germline CDR1 and CDR2: SNHLY and FYNNEI. The CDR3 has 14 amino acids. The CDR3, as DNA: TGTGCCAGCAGTGAGGGTAGCAGTGTCGGGGAGCTGTTTTTT. It specifies CASSEGSSVGELFF.

The chain has TRBV7-8 and TRBJ2-7; 13 bases match TRBD2. This CDR3 comprises 16 residues. J gave up 7 bases and V 1 base, and 7 bases lay outside the gene matches. Germline lookup yields CDR1 SGHVS and CDR2 FQNEAQ. CDR3 DNA: TGTGCCAGCAGCTTAGGACTAGCGGGAGGCCTTTGGGAGCAGTACTTC. Residues: CASSLGLAGGLWEQYF.

The chain combines TRBV14 with TRBJ2-3; D remains unclear. The CDR3 is 13 amino acids. Trimming removed 0 bases from V and 5 bases from J, with 6 bases in between. Germline CDR1 is SGHDN and CDR2 is FVKESK. CDR3 sequence: CASSQDPGDTQYF. In DNA form, the CDR3 reads TGTGCCAGCAGCCAAGATCCGGGAGATACGCAGTATTTT.

The chain joins TRBV19 to TRBJ1-3, with TRBD1 matching 9 bases. V was clipped by 7 bases and J by 1 base; unmatched bases: 8. The CDR3 runs to 16 residues. The germline gives CDR1 LNHDA, CDR2 SQIVND (reference sequence). CDR3 loop: CASTRDRVLSGNTIYF. The CDR3 nucleotides are TGTGCCAGTACTAGGGACAGGGTCCTTTCTGGAAACACCATATATTTT.

The chain links TRBV4-1 to TRBJ2-7, with TRBD1 matching 9 bases. V gave up 2 bases and J gave up 7 bases; unmatched junction bases: 18. The CDR3 has 18 residues. Germline loops: CDR1 MGHRA, CDR2 YSYEKL. For the CDR3, the DNA is TGCGCCAGCAGCCAACTAAACAGGGGGCTGGCCGCCAAACCAGAGCAGTACTTC. It yields the protein CASSQLNRGLAAKPEQYF.

J is TRBJ1-1 and V is TRBV5-5; D ambiguous. CDR1 is SGHKS and CDR2 is YYEKEE in the germline V gene (reference sequence). This CDR3 has 14 amino acids. The V gene lost 4 bases and the J gene lost 4 bases, with 14 bases spanning the gap. Written as DNA, the CDR3 is TGTGCCAGCAGCCTCCAACCGGCGGGCACTGAAGCTTTCTTT. Its translation: CASSLQPAGTEAFF.

The chain couples TRBV6-1 to TRBJ1-1; a weak D match, TRBD1 (6 bases). V lost 2 bases and J 4 bases, leaving 11 bases between the germline ends. The germline V gene encodes CDR1 MNHNS and CDR2 SASEGT. The CDR3 covers 14 residues. The CDR3 DNA sequence: TGTGCCAGCAGTGAATCACACAGGGTCACTGAAGCTTTCTTT. This codes for CASSESHRVTEAFF.

J is TRBJ1-1 and V is TRBV5-1; no definite D call. Germline CDR1 is SGHRS and CDR2 is YFSETQ. This CDR3 is 13 amino acids long. V was trimmed by 4 bases and J by 5 bases, leaving 12 bases between them. CDR3 amino acids: CASSLLVETEAFF. Written as DNA, the CDR3 is TGCGCCAGCAGCCTCCTGGTAGAAACTGAAGCTTTCTTT.

This clone was detected only once. This chain links TRBV15 with TRBJ1-2; TRBD1 might be the D (6 bases). The germline V gene has CDR1 LNHNV and CDR2 YYDKDF (reference sequence). There are 12 residues in the CDR3. The V and J ends lost 5 bases and 3 bases respectively, with 7 bases between them. The CDR3 protein is CATSQGYYGYTF. The CDR3 nucleotides are TGTGCCACCAGCCAGGGGTACTATGGCTACACCTTC.

The chain joins TRBV4-1 to TRBJ2-5; TRBD2 matches at 9 bases. This CDR3 region has 15 residues. V trimming: 4 bases; J trimming: 1 base; junction bases outside the gene matches: 4. The germline V gene has CDR1 MGHRA and CDR2 YSYEKL. DNA of the CDR3: TGCGCCAGCAGCCCCCGGACTAGCGTCCAAGAGACCCAGTACTTC. Protein: CASSPRTSVQETQYF.

The rearrangement uses TRBV9 and TRBJ2-1; 7 nucleotides agree with TRBD2. CDR1 SGDLS and CDR2 YYNGEE come from the germline V gene. The V and J ends lost 3 bases and 8 bases, in that order; junction bases with no gene match: 14. The CDR3 is 16 amino acids. CDR3 DNA sequence: TGTGCCAGCAGCGCCGTAAGGGCGGGAGTAAGCGATGAGCAGTTCTTC. The encoded protein is CASSAVRAGVSDEQFF.

The V and J genes are TRBV5-1 and TRBJ2-3; no clear D. Per germline, CDR1 SGHRS and CDR2 YFSETQ. The CDR3 sequence is 13 residues long. V was shortened by 0 bases and J by 6 bases, with 8 bases between the two germline ends. The CDR3 DNA is TGCGCCAGCAGCTTGGATTCCGGTGATACGCAGTATTTT. It codes for CASSLDSGDTQYF.